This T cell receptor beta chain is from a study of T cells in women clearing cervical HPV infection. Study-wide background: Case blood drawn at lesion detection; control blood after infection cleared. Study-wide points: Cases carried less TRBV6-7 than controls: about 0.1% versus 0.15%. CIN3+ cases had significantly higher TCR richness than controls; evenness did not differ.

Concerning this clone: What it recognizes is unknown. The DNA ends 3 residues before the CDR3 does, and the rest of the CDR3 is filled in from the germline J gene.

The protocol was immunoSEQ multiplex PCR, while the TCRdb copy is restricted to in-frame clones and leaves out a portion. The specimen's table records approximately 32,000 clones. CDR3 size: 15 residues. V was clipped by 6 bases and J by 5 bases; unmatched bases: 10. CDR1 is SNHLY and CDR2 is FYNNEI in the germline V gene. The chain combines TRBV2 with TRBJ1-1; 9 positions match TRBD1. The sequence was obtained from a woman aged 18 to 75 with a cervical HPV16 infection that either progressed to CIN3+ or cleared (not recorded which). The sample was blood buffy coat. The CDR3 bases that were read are TGTGCCAGCAGAAAAGTCAGACAGGGGGAAACTGAA. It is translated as CASRKVRQGETE. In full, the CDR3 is CASRKVRQGETEAFF.